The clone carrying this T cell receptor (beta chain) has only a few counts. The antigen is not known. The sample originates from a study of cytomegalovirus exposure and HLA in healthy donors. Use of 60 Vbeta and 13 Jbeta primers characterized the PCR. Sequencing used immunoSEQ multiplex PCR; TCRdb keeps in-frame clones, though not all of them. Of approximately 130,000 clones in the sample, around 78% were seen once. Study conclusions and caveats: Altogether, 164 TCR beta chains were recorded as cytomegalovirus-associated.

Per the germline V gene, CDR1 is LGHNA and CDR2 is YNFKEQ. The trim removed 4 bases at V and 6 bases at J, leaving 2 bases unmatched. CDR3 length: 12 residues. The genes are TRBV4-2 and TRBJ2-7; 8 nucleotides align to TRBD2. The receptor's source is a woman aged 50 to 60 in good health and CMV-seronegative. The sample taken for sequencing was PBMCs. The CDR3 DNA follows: TGTGCCAGCAGCCCTCTAGCGGGCGAGCAGTACTTC. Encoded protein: CASSPLAGEQYF.